These T cell receptor beta chains were read from a single sample in a study of shared clonotypes between healthy human individuals. The assay was immunoSEQ multiplex PCR, and TCRdb's table has in-frame clones only and misses some. The table records roughly 850,000 clones, 96% of them present only once. Specimen: naive CD8+ T cells sorted from blood. These receptors all stem from a man between 25 and 39 years old in good health. CDR3s leave out the opening cysteine and the closing phenylalanine or tryptophan. Each record gives: V gene, J gene, CDR3 protein.

>TRBV21-1|TRBJ1-3
ASSKLETGSGNTIY
>TRBV9|TRBJ2-5
ASSAGTRGGETQY
>TRBV29-1|TRBJ2-5
SVKTDQETQY
>TRBV27|TRBJ2-3
ASSRYPPRLTDTQY
>TRBV5-1|TRBJ2-1
ASSSQTSGSHNEQF
>TRBV27|TRBJ2-7
ASKGAGAYEQY
>TRBV9|TRBJ1-2
ASGDGYT
>TRBV9|TRBJ2-3
ASSPSRVTDTQY
>TRBV9|TRBJ2-3
ASGFGASGTADTQY
>TRBV7-2|TRBJ2-7
ASSFWTGVSYEQY
>TRBV5-1|TRBJ2-7
ASSFYPDRYEQY
>TRBV5-5|TRBJ2-1
ASSPFGGGNEQF